This T cell receptor beta chain was retrieved from a study of blood T cell repertoires in COVID-19. Study-wide background: Samples of COVID-19 (acute and convalescent) were obtained from the United States, Italy and Spain. Nucleic acid was either cDNA or gDNA, and it came from T cells, B-cell-depleted T cells, or PBMCs.

Seattle patients were enrolled while actively infected and followed longitudinally. Study processing details: Scientists estimated how many nucleated cells there were by amplifying reference gene primers. The method was immunoSEQ multiplex PCR; TCRdb's version includes in-frame clones alone and lacks a portion of them. The V and J calls and clone size were taken over from that table, and D and trimming were inferred from the DNA. The table has 250,000 to 300,000 clones, 88% seen once. V was shortened by 0 bases and J by 5 bases, with 13 bases between the two germline ends. This CDR3 contains 14 residues. Germline V CDR1 and CDR2: SQVTM, ANQGSEA.

The chain uses TRBV29-1 and TRBJ2-5, with a possible D match to TRBD2 (6 bases). The sequence was obtained from a woman in her 70s with COVID-19, enrolled during active disease. The sequencing input was peripheral blood. CDR3 in DNA: TGCAGCGTTGAAGATCAGCGACGGGGGGAGACCCAGTACTTC. Residues: CSVEDQRRGETQYF.